The TCR beta chain described here comes from a study of blood T cell repertoires in COVID-19. Germline CDR1 LNHDA, CDR2 SQIVND (reference sequence). The CDR3 contains 16 residues. V was cut by 0 bases and J by 3 bases, with 14 bases left in between. The protocol was immunoSEQ multiplex PCR, while the TCRdb copy is restricted to in-frame clones and leaves out a portion. This table has about 310,000 clones, approximately 87% appearing once. The sequence derives from a woman aged 25 to 39 with COVID-19, enrolled during active disease. The V call is TRBV19, the J call TRBJ1-1; tentatively, D is TRBD1 (5 bases). What was sequenced was peripheral blood. CDR3 protein: CASSIDTQGGDTEAFF. The DNA for the CDR3 is TGTGCCAGTAGTATAGATACCCAGGGCGGCGACACTGAAGCTTTCTTT.